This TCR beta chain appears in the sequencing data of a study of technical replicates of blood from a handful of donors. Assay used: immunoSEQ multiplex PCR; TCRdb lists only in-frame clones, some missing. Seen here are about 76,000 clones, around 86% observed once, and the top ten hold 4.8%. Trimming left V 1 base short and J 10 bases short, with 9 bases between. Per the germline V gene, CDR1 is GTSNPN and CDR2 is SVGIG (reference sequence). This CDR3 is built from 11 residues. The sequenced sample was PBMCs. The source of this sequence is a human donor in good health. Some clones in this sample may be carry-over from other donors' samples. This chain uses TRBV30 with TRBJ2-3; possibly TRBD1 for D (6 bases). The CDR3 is CAWSGRGPQYF. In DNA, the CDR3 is TGTGCCTGGAGTGGCAGGGGCCCGCAGTATTTT.